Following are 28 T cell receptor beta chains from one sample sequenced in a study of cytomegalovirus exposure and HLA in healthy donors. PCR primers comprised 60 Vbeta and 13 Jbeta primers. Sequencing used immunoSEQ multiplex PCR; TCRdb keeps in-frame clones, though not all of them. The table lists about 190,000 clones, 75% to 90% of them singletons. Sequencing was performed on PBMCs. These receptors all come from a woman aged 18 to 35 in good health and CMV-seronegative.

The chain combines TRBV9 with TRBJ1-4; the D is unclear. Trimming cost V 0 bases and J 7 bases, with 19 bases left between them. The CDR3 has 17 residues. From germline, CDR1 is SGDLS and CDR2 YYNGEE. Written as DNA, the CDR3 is TGTGCCAGCAGCGTAGGGGTCGAGGGCCCGGGAGGTGAAAAACTGTTTTTT. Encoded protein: CASSVGVEGPGGEKLFF.

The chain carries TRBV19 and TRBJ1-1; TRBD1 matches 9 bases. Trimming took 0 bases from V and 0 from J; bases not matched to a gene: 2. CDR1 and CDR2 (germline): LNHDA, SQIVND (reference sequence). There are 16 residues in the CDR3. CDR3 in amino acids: CASSIDHRGLNTEAFF. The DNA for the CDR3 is TGTGCCAGTAGTATAGATCACAGGGGGCTGAACACTGAAGCTTTCTTT.

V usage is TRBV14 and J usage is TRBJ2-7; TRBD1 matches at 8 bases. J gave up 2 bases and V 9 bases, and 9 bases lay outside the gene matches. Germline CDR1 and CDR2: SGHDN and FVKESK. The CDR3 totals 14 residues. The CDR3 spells CASSRGTGPYEQYF. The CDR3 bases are TGTGCCAGTAGTAGGGGGACAGGCCCCTACGAGCAGTACTTC.

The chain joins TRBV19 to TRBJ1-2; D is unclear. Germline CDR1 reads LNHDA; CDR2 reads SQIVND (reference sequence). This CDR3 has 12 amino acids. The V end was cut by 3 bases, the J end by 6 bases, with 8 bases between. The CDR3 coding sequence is TGTGCCAGTAGTATGAGTTTGGATGGCTACACCTTC. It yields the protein CASSMSLDGYTF.

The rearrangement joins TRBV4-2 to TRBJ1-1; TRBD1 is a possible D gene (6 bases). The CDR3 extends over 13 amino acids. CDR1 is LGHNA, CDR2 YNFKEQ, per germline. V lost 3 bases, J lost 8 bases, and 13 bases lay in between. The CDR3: CASSHPRGQEAFF. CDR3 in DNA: TGTGCCAGCAGCCACCCTCGGGGACAAGAAGCTTTCTTT.

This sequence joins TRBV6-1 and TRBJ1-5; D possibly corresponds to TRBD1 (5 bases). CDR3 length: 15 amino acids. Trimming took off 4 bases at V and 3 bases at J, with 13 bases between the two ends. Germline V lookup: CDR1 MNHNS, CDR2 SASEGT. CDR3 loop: CASSVGGLINQPQHF. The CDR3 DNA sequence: TGTGCCAGCAGTGTGGGGGGTCTAATCAATCAGCCCCAGCATTTT.

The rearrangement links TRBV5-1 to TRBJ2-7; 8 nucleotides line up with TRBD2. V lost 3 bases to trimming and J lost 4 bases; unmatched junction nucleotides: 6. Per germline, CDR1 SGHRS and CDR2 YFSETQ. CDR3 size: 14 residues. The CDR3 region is CASSYSSGQYEQYF. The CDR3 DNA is TGCGCCAGCAGCTACTCTAGCGGGCAATACGAGCAGTACTTC.

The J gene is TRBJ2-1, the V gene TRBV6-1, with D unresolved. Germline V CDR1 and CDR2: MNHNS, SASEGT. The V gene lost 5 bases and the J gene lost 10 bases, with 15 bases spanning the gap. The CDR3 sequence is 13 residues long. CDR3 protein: CASSSPRLPEQFF. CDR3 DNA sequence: TGTGCCAGCAGTTCCCCGCGACTTCCGGAGCAGTTCTTC.

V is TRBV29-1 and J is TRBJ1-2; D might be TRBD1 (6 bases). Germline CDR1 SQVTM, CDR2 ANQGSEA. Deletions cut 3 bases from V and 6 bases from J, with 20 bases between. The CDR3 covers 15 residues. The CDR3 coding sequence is TGCAGCGTTGAGGGCAGGGGCAGAAGTGTAGATGGCTACACCTTC. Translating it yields CSVEGRGRSVDGYTF.

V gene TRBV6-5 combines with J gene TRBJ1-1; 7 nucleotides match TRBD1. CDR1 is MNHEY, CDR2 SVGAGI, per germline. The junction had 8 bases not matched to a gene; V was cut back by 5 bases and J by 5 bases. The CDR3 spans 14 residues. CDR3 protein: CASSGSTGSTEAFF. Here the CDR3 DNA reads TGTGCCAGCAGTGGTTCGACAGGGTCTACTGAAGCTTTCTTT.

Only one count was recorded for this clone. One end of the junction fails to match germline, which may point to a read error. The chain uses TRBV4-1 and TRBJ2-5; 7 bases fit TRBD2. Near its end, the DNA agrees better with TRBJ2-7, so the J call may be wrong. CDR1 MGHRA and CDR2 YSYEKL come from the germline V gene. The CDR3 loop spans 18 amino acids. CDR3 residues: CASSQDRGTGGSSNEQYF. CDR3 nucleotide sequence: TGCGCCAGCAGCCAAGATCGGGGGACGGGGGGATCCTCCAACGAGCAGTACTTC.

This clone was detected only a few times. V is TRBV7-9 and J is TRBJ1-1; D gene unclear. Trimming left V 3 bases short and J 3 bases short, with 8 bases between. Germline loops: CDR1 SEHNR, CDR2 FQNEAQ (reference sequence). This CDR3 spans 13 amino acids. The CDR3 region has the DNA TGTGCCAGCAGCTTTCACGGTGACACTGAAGCTTTCTTT. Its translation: CASSFHGDTEAFF. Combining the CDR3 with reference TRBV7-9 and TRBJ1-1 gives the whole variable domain DTGVSQNPRHKITKRGQNVTFRCDPISEHNRLYWYRQTLGQGPEFLTYFQNEAQLEKSRLLSDRFSAERPKGSFSTLEIQRTEQGDSAMYLCASSFHGDTEAFFGQGTRLTVV.

The CDR3 here is CASSADRGRTDTQYF. The CDR3 region has the DNA TGCGCCAGCAGCGCGGACAGGGGTCGGACAGATACGCAGTATTTT. This chain connects TRBV5-1 to TRBJ2-3, with TRBD1 matching 9 bases. Germline V gene lookup returns CDR1 SGHRS and CDR2 YFSETQ. The length of the CDR3 is 15 residues. V shed 4 bases, J shed 3 bases, and the junction held 6 bases outside the gene matches. The variable domain in full, with the rest retrieved from reference TRBV5-1 and TRBJ2-3, is KAGVTQTPRYLIKTRGQQVTLSCSPISGHRSVSWYQQTPGQGLQFLFEYFSETQRNKGNFPGRFSGRQFSNSRSEMNVSTLELGDSALYLCASSADRGRTDTQYFGPGTRLTVL.

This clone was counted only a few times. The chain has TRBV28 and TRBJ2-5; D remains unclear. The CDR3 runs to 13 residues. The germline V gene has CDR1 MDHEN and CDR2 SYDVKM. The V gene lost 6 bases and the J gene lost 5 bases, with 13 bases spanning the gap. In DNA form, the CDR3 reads TGTGCCAGCAGAGCATACGGTCCGGAGACCCAGTACTTC. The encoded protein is CASRAYGPETQYF.

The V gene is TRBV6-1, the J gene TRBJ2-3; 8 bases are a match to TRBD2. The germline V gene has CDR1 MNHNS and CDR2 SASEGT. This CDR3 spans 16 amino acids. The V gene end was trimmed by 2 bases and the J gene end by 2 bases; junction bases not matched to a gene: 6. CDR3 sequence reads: CASSEMGLGDTDTQYF. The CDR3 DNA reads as TGTGCCAGCAGTGAAATGGGACTAGGAGACACAGATACGCAGTATTTT.

CDR3 in DNA: TGCGCCAGCAGCGACTCCGGGACAGTGGCCTATGGCTACACCTTC. This codes for CASSDSGTVAYGYTF. The chain couples TRBV5-1 to TRBJ1-2; 7 positions agree with TRBD1. Trimming removed 4 bases from V and 4 bases from J; junction bases left unmatched: 10. CDR1 and CDR2 from the germline V gene are SGHRS and YFSETQ. The CDR3 extends over 15 amino acids.

For the CDR3, the DNA is TGTGCCAGCAGCCTAGCGGGAGGTACCTACAATGAGCAGTTCTTC. Protein product: CASSLAGGTYNEQFF. V is TRBV6-1 and J is TRBJ2-1; 11 bases map to TRBD2. J lost 2 bases, V lost 6 bases, and 3 bases had no gene match. Germline lookup yields CDR1 MNHNS and CDR2 SASEGT. The CDR3 totals 15 residues.

The CDR3 DNA reads as TGTGCCAGTAGTATAGGCCCGGACACTGAAGCTTTCTTT. It yields the protein CASSIGPDTEAFF. This chain joins TRBV19 and TRBJ1-1; D is undetermined. Trimming stripped 1 base from V and 3 bases from J, with 6 bases between. The CDR3 runs to 13 residues. Germline assignment: CDR1 LNHDA and CDR2 SQIVND (reference sequence).

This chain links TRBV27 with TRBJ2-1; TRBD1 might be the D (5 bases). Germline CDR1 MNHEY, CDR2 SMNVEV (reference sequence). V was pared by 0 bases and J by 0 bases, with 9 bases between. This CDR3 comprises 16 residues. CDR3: CASSLSGQISYNEQFF. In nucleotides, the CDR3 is TGTGCCAGCAGTTTATCGGGGCAGATCTCCTACAATGAGCAGTTCTTC.

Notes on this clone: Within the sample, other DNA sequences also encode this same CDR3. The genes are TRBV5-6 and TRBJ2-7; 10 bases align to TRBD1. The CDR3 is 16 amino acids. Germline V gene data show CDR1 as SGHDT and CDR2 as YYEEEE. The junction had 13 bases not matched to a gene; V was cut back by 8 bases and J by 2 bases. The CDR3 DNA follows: TGTGCCAGTTCATCGACAGGGGGCGCGGGCCCCTACGAGCAGTACTTC. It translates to CASSSTGGAGPYEQYF.

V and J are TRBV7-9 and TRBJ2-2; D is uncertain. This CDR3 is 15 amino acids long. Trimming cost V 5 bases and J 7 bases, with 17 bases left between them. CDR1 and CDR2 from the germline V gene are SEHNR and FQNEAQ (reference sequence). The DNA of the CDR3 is TGTGCCAGCAGCGAGGCTGCTGGCTACCTCGGGGAGCTGTTTTTT. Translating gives CASSEAAGYLGELFF.

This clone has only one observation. The CDR3 loop reads CASSSREARSLSGNTIYF. CDR3 sequence (DNA): TGTGCCAGCAGCTCCCGGGAGGCAAGGTCCCTCTCTGGAAACACCATATATTTT. This sequence joins TRBV7-6 and TRBJ1-3; D ambiguous. Germline V gives CDR1 SGHVS, CDR2 FNYEAQ. This CDR3 has 18 residues. Between the trimmed V and J ends, which lost 4 bases and 0 bases, there was a span of 19 bases. Complete variable domain (other parts from reference TRBV7-6 and TRBJ1-3): GAGVSQSPRYKVTKRGQDVALRCDPISGHVSLYWYRQALGQGPEFLTYFNYEAQQDKSGLPNDRFSAERPEGSISTLTIQRTEQRDSAMYRCASSSREARSLSGNTIYFGEGSWLTVV.

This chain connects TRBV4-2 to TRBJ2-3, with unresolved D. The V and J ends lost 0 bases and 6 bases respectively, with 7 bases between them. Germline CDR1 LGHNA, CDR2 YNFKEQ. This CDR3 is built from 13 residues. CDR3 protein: CASSQDLLDTQYF. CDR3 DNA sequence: TGTGCCAGCAGCCAAGATCTTCTCGATACGCAGTATTTT.

CDR3 sequence reads: CASTGWTGQQETQYF. The CDR3 coding sequence is TGTGCCAGTACCGGGTGGACAGGGCAGCAAGAGACCCAGTACTTC. This chain links TRBV19 with TRBJ2-5; 8 positions match TRBD1. Trimming took 7 bases from V and 2 from J; bases not matched to a gene: 9. The CDR3 covers 15 residues. Germline V gene lookup returns CDR1 LNHDA and CDR2 SQIVND (reference sequence).

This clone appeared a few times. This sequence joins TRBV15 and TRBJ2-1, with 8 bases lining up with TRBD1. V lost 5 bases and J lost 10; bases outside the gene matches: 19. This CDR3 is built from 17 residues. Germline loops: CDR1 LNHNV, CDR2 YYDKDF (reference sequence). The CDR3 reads CATSPGERTGTLEEQFF. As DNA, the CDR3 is TGTGCCACCAGCCCGGGGGAAAGGACAGGGACGTTGGAGGAGCAGTTCTTC. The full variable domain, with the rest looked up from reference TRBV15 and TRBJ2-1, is DAMVIQNPRYQVTQFGKPVTLSCSQTLNHNVMYWYQQKSSQAPKLLFHYYDKDFNNEADTPDNFQSRRPNTSFCFLDIRSPGLGDTAMYLCATSPGERTGTLEEQFFGPGTRLTVL.

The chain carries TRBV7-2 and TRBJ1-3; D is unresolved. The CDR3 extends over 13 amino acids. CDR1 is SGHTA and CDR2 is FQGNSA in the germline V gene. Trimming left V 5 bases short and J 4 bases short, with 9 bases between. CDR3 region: CASSTDRGNTIYF. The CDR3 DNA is TGTGCCAGCAGCACCGATCGGGGAAACACCATATATTTT.

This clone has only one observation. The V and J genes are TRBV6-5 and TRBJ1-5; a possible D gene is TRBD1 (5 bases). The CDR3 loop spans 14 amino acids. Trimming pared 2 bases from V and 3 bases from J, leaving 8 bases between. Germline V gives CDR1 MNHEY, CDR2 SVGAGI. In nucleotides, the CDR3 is TGTGCCAGCAGTTACGGGGGGGTCAATCAGCCCCAGCATTTT. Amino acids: CASSYGGVNQPQHF.

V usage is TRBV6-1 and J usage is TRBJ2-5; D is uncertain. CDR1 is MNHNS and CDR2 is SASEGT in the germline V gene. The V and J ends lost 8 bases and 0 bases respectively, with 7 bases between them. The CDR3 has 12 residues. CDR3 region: CASGHDQETQYF. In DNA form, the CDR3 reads TGTGCCAGCGGGCATGACCAAGAGACCCAGTACTTC.